A single T cell receptor beta chain is shown here with its context. This specimen belongs to a study of regulatory T cells in long-lasting Graves disease. The sample's time point: persistent/refractory GD, antithyroid drugs over 5 years with positive TRAb. PBMC RNA served as the TCR library source. The TCR beta library used iRepertoire HTBI primers with Arm-PCR amplification of CDR3. In TCRdb, the multiplex PCR reads were re-called with MiXCR into one record per CDR3 protein. The data hold 350,000 to 450,000 distinct CDR3 sequences, with approximately 22% observed a single time. Material: peripheral blood mononuclear cells (PBMCs), obtained when the disease was refractory, from a patient treated with antithyroid drugs. This TCR was sampled from a female donor with Graves disease.

The DNA of the CDR3 is TGTGCCAGCAGCCAGACCGGCTATAATTCACCCCTCCACTTT. Protein product: CASSQTGYNSPLHF. The gene calls are TRBV7-3 and TRBJ1-6; D unresolved. The CDR3 runs to 14 residues. Germline V gene data show CDR1 as SGHTA and CDR2 as FQGTGA. V was clipped by 5 bases and J by 3 bases, with 8 bases between them.